This T cell receptor (beta chain) emerged from a study of control samples from healthy donors and cancer patients. V lost 2 bases and J 12 bases, leaving 13 bases between the germline ends. CDR3 length equals 12 residues. The V gene's germline CDR1 is MNHEY and CDR2 SVGEGT. Some clones are missing from TCRdb's copy, which holds only in-frame ones; the method was immunoSEQ multiplex PCR. This sample has 130,000 or so clones; around 87% occur once, and the top ten carry roughly 3%. The sequenced material came from blood. The origin of this receptor is a man in his 60s in good health. The rearrangement joins TRBV6-2 or TRBV6-3 to TRBJ1-2, with D hard to call. The CDR3 DNA reads as TGTGCCAGCAGTTACGTCCAATCGGGCAACACCTTC. Translated: CASSYVQSGNTF.